Listed below are T cell receptor beta chains from one sample, sequenced in a study. MiXCR was run by TCRdb on the 5' RACE reads, yielding one entry per CDR3 protein. This table holds 25,000 to 40,000 distinct CDR3 sequences, around a quarter found once. Sequencing input: memory CD4+ T cells sorted from blood. The origin of the receptors is a female donor with breast cancer. Both conserved end residues are part of each CDR3. A D gene is named only where the DNA matches it firmly. For some rows the clone size is stated as once, few or many, or as a class when expanded; others skip it.

size	length	V	D	J	DNA	CDR3
NA	15	TRBV7-9	TRBD1	TRBJ2-7	TGTGCCAGCAGCTCCGGGACAGGGAGCTCCTACGAGCAGTACTTC	CASSSGTGSSYEQYF
few	14	TRBV7-9	NA	TRBJ2-7	TGTGCCAGCAGCTTTGGGACTGCGGGCTACGAGCAGTACTTC	CASSFGTAGYEQYF
few	20	TRBV4-1	TRBD2	TRBJ2-2	TGCGCCAGCAGCCAAGTCTTAAGGTCTAGCGGGAGGGCTAACACCGGGGAGCTGTTTTTT	CASSQVLRSSGRANTGELFF
NA	14	TRBV27	NA	TRBJ1-5	TGTGCCAGCAGTTCCCTCGGGAACAATCAGCCCCAGCATTTT	CASSSLGNNQPQHF
few	15	TRBV9	NA	TRBJ1-2	TGTGCCAGCAGCGTAGGGGCCGCGGGAGGCTATGGCTACACCTTC	CASSVGAAGGYGYTF
many	17	TRBV13	TRBD1	TRBJ1-2	TGTGCCAGCAGCTTACCCGCAGGGGGACAGACCAACTATGGCTACACCTTC	CASSLPAGGQTNYGYTF
many	14	TRBV6-6	TRBD2	TRBJ2-5	TGTGCCAGCAGCCATCCCGGGACTAGGGGAGACCAGTACTTC	CASSHPGTRGDQYF
NA	15	TRBV5-1	NA	TRBJ2-7	TGCGCCAGCAGCCCGTCGGCATTTTTGGACTACGAGCAGTACTTC	CASSPSAFLDYEQYF
many	13	TRBV7-9	NA	TRBJ2-5	TGTGCCAGCGAACCGGGGACCCAAGAGACCCAGTACTTC	CASEPGTQETQYF
many	15	TRBV5-1	NA	TRBJ2-1	TGCGCCAGCAGCCCAAGACCCCCCCTAACAGAAGAGCAGTTCTTC	CASSPRPPLTEEQFF
few	17	TRBV7-3	TRBD2	TRBJ2-3	TGTGCCAGCAGCTTGGATAGCGGGGGGGTGGGCACAGATACGCAGTATTTT	CASSLDSGGVGTDTQYF
NA	16	TRBV11-2	TRBD2	TRBJ2-5	TGTGCCAGCAGCTTGCGGGGGACTAGCGGGAAAGAGACCCAGTACTTC	CASSLRGTSGKETQYF
few	15	TRBV27	NA	TRBJ1-5	TGTGCCAGCAGTTTAATGGACGGAGGCAATCAGCCCCAGCATTTT	CASSLMDGGNQPQHF
few	14	TRBV28	NA	TRBJ1-6	TGTGCCAGCAGTTTCTTAACGGAAAATTCACCCCTCCACTTT	CASSFLTENSPLHF